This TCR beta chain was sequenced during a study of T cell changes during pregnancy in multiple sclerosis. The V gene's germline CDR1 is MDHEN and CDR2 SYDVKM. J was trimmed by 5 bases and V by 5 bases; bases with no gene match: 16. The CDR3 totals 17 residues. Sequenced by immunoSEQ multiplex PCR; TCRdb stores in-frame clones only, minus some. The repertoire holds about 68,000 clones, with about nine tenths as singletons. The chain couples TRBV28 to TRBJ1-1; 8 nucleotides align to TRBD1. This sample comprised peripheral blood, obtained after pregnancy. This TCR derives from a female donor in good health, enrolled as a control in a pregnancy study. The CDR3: CASSPLILGDRGTEAFF. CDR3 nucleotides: TGTGCCAGCAGTCCCCTCATCCTTGGAGACAGGGGAACTGAAGCTTTCTTT.